The next 9 T cell receptor beta chains were all read from a single sample in a study of cytomegalovirus exposure and HLA in healthy donors. Researchers ran the PCR with 60 Vbeta and 13 Jbeta primers. This table comes from immunoSEQ multiplex PCR, and its TCRdb copy is limited to in-frame clones, with some not included. The sample has 150,000 to 200,000 clones; roughly four fifths are singletons. The sequenced material came from PBMCs. The source is a man in his fifties in good health and CMV-seropositive.

This chain joins TRBV7-2 and TRBJ2-3; 7 bases are shared with TRBD1. Trimming at V came to 7 bases and at J to 2 bases, leaving 9 bases not matched to a gene. The CDR3 runs 15 residues. Germline V CDR1 and CDR2: SGHTA, FQGNSA. The CDR3 region is CASTKPGQFTDTQYF. The DNA for the CDR3 is TGTGCCAGCACCAAACCGGGACAGTTCACAGATACGCAGTATTTT.

This clone was picked up one time. The CDR3 protein is CASSLRGGAPNEQFF. In DNA form, the CDR3 reads TGTGCCAGCAGCTTAAGGGGGGGGGCACCTAATGAGCAGTTCTTC. This chain links TRBV7-3 with TRBJ2-1; a weak D match, TRBD2 (7 bases). Germline values: CDR1 SGHTA, CDR2 FQGTGA. The CDR3 runs to 15 residues. V lost 1 base and J 7 bases, leaving 14 bases between the germline ends.

Only one count was recorded for this clone. CDR3 residues: CAITNVQGTEAFF. CDR3 bases: TGTGCCATCACCAACGTCCAGGGCACTGAAGCTTTCTTT. The V gene is TRBV10-3, the J gene TRBJ1-1, with D perhaps TRBD1 (5 bases). The CDR3 has 13 residues. Germline CDR1 reads ENHRY; CDR2 reads SYGVKD. The V end was cut by 7 bases, the J end by 4 bases, with 13 bases between.

This clone appeared a few times. The CDR3: CASSLVGATYEQYF. The CDR3 DNA sequence: TGTGCCAGCAGCTTGGTAGGGGCGACCTACGAGCAGTACTTC. The rearrangement links TRBV5-8 to TRBJ2-7, with D perhaps TRBD1 (5 bases). CDR1 is SGHTS and CDR2 is YDEGEE in the germline V gene. The CDR3 is 14 amino acids. Trimming left V 0 bases short and J 2 bases short, with 9 bases between.

The chain has TRBV19 and TRBJ2-2; TRBD2 aligns across 7 bases. The CDR3 sequence is 16 residues long. The V and J ends lost 1 base and 4 bases, in that order; junction bases with no gene match: 6. Germline lookup yields CDR1 LNHDA and CDR2 SQIVND (reference sequence). The CDR3 region is CASSIASGMGTGELFF. CDR3 nucleotide sequence: TGTGCCAGTAGTATAGCCAGCGGGATGGGCACCGGGGAGCTGTTTTTT. Full variable domain (outside the CDR3, taken from reference TRBV19 and TRBJ2-2): DGGITQSPKYLFRKEGQNVTLSCEQNLNHDAMYWYRQDPGQGLRLIYYSQIVNDFQKGDIAEGYSVSREKKESFPLTVTSAQKNPTAFYLCASSIASGMGTGELFFGEGSRLTVL.

The chain carries TRBV5-1 and TRBJ2-3, with D perhaps matching TRBD2 (6 bases). Germline assignment: CDR1 SGHRS and CDR2 YFSETQ. The V gene lost 2 bases and the J gene lost 2 bases, with 12 bases spanning the gap. This CDR3 is 15 amino acids long. CDR3 region: CASSFSGAPTDTQYF. CDR3 sequence (DNA): TGCGCCAGCAGCTTTAGCGGAGCCCCCACAGATACGCAGTATTTT.

The chain uses TRBV28 and TRBJ1-1; D is uncertain. This CDR3 spans 15 amino acids. In germline, CDR1 is MDHEN, CDR2 SYDVKM. V shed 6 bases and J shed 1 base, with 15 bases lying between them. CDR3 bases: TGTGCCAGCAGCCCCCCACAGATAGGGAACACTGAAGCTTTCTTT. Translated, it gives CASSPPQIGNTEAFF. The entire variable domain, with the rest obtained from reference TRBV28 and TRBJ1-1, is as follows: DVKVTQSSRYLVKRTGEKVFLECVQDMDHENMFWYRQDPGLGLRLIYFSYDVKMKEKGDIPEGYSVSREKKERFSLILESASTNQTSMYLCASSPPQIGNTEAFFGQGTRLTVV.

V gene TRBV5-6 combines with J gene TRBJ2-2; TRBD1 agrees at 11 bases. After removal of 3 bases from V and 5 bases from J, the junction contained 6 bases not matched to a gene. CDR3 length: 16 amino acids. Germline CDR1 and CDR2: SGHDT and YYEEEE. The CDR3 reads CASSWDRGAPTGELFF. Written as DNA, the CDR3 is TGTGCCAGCAGCTGGGACAGGGGGGCTCCTACCGGGGAGCTGTTTTTT.

The rearrangement uses TRBV2 and TRBJ2-2, with TRBD2 as a possible D gene (5 bases). V dropped 5 bases and J dropped 6 bases, with 19 bases sitting between them. The CDR3 spans 16 residues. CDR1 is SNHLY and CDR2 is FYNNEI in the germline V gene. CDR3 region: CASSPSRGRGSGELFF. The CDR3 nucleotides read TGTGCCAGCAGTCCTTCTCGTGGGAGAGGATCCGGGGAGCTGTTTTTT.